This T cell receptor (beta chain) was profiled in a study of blood T cell repertoires in COVID-19. In the authors' workflow: Reference gene primer amplification in the assay estimated nucleated cell counts. TCRdb keeps only in-frame clones here, not all; method: immunoSEQ multiplex PCR. V and J calls and clone size are as listed in that table; D and trimming were resolved from the DNA. The sample records roughly 450,000 clones, roughly 87% being singletons. Everyone who took part was roughly 18 to 89 years old, and they came from 24 US areas. The receptor was derived from a man aged 18 to 29 who had recovered from COVID-19. Sequencing used PBMCs or T cells enriched from blood (not recorded which).

The CDR3 DNA sequence: TGTGCCAGCAGCTTAGGGGACAGGGGGACGGAAGAGACCCAGTACTTC. As protein: CASSLGDRGTEETQYF. The chain recombines TRBV7-9 with TRBJ2-5, with TRBD1 identical over 11 bases. V lost 1 base to trimming and J lost 3 bases; unmatched junction nucleotides: 4. Germline CDR1 is SEHNR and CDR2 is FQNEAQ (reference sequence). The length of the CDR3 is 16 residues.